This T cell receptor beta chain was retrieved from a study of T-cell reconstitution after alpha-beta-depleted transplantation in children. This clonotype was seen many times. What it recognizes is unknown. Study-wide findings and caveats: From newly produced T cells came most of the T-cell counts and diversity one year after transplant. Some patients showed high day-60 TCRbeta diversity, which derived from surviving recipient T cells and thymic progenitors. Several hundred rapidly expanded clones from non-depleted graft cells reportedly supplied alpha-beta T cells about two months post-transplant.

The V gene lost 8 bases and the J gene lost 7 bases, with 8 bases spanning the gap. This CDR3 is built from 11 residues. Germline CDR1 and CDR2: SEHNR and FQNEAQ (reference sequence). This sample's TCRbeta library carried unique molecular identifier barcodes. TCRdb processed the PCR reads anew with MiXCR; each CDR3 protein has one entry. The profile shows approximately 490,000 distinct CDR3 sequences, more than 9% of them singletons. V gene TRBV7-9 combines with J gene TRBJ2-2; perhaps TRBD1 as D (6 bases). This sequence originates from a child aged 2-15 years with inherited bone marrow failure, due to receive a stem cell transplant. Here the sequenced sample was PBMCs, taken before TCRalphabeta/CD19-depleted stem cell transplant. DNA of the CDR3: TGTGCCAGCGGACAGAACGGGGAGCTGTTTTTT. This sequence encodes CASGQNGELFF.